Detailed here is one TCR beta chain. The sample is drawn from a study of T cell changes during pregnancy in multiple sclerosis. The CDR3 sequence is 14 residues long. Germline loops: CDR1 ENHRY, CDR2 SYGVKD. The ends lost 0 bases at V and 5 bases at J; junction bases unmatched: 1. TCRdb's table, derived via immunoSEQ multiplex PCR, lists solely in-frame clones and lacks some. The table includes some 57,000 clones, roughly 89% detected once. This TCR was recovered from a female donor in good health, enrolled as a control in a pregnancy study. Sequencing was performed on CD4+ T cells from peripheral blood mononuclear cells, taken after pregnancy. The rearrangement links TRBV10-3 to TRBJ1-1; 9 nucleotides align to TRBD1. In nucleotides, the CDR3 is TGTGCCATCAGTGAGTCGACAGGGGGGACTGAAGCTTTCTTT. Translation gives CAISESTGGTEAFF.